This entry lists 20 T cell receptor beta chains sequenced from one sample in a study of response to subunit inactivated influenza vaccine. TCRdb redid the calling of the RT-PCR reads with MiXCR, one entry per CDR3 protein. The sample lists 430,000 or so distinct CDR3 sequences; approximately 11% were seen once. This specimen was PBMCs from blood, taken roughly 47 days after vaccination. These receptor sequences come from a man in his forties or fifties who received an inactivated influenza vaccine.

This chain uses TRBV12-3 or TRBV12-4 with TRBJ1-6, with D unresolved. The ends were cut back, 1 base at V and 12 bases at J, with 7 bases in the middle. This CDR3 has 12 amino acids. Written as DNA, the CDR3 is TGTGCCAGCAGTTTAGTTAGAGAACCCCTCCACTTT. This sequence encodes CASSLVREPLHF.

This clonotype was counted at least ten times. V gene TRBV20-1 combines with J gene TRBJ2-4; 14 bases map to TRBD2. The CDR3 consists of 20 residues. The germline V gene has CDR1 DFQATT and CDR2 SNEGSKA (reference sequence). V was pared by 0 bases and J by 1 base, with 11 bases of the junction left unmatched. CDR3 nucleotide sequence: TGCAGTGCTAGAGATCCCGGGACTAGCGGGAGTGGAATGGCCAAAAACATTCAGTACTTC. It encodes CSARDPGTSGSGMAKNIQYF.

This chain links TRBV20-1 with TRBJ2-7; D perhaps matches TRBD1 (7 bases). Germline-derived CDR1 and CDR2 are DFQATT and SNEGSKA (reference sequence). Trimming took 0 bases from V and 1 from J, leaving 10 bases between them. This CDR3 contains 14 residues. The CDR3 region has the DNA TGCAGTGCTAGAGATGCAGGGGGGTCCTACGAGCAGTACTTC. Protein: CSARDAGGSYEQYF.

This clonotype was picked up a small number of times. The rearrangement links TRBV10-3 to TRBJ2-5, with 7 positions matching TRBD1. The CDR3 consists of 15 residues. The V gene end was trimmed by 0 bases and the J gene end by 2 bases; junction bases not matched to a gene: 3. The germline V gene encodes CDR1 ENHRY and CDR2 SYGVKD. Here the CDR3 reads CAISESRQGQETQYF. The CDR3 coding sequence is TGTGCCATCAGTGAGTCCCGACAGGGACAAGAGACCCAGTACTTC.

The chain joins TRBV29-1 to TRBJ2-1, with D uncertain. This CDR3 is 11 amino acids long. Germline V lookup: CDR1 SQVTM, CDR2 ANQGSEA. The V end lost 5 bases, the J end lost 4 bases, and 6 bases lay between the germline ends. CDR3 DNA: TGCAGCGTTATACAGTACAATGAGCAGTTCTTC. Translating gives CSVIQYNEQFF.

This clonotype was recorded a few times. V and J are TRBV10-3 and TRBJ2-3; 13 positions match TRBD2. Germline V lookup: CDR1 ENHRY, CDR2 SYGVKD. CDR3 length: 18 residues. V lost 4 bases and J lost 0; bases outside the gene matches: 7. The CDR3 spells CAISALAGGLGSTDTQYF. The CDR3 coding sequence is TGTGCCATCAGTGCACTAGCGGGGGGGCTTGGTAGCACAGATACGCAGTATTTT.

This clonotype was counted a few times. This chain joins TRBV7-9 and TRBJ2-6; D is perhaps TRBD2 (6 bases). This CDR3 spans 15 amino acids. Germline CDR1 and CDR2: SEHNR and FQNEAQ (reference sequence). Deletions cut 5 bases from V and 2 bases from J, with 10 bases between. CDR3 sequence: CASSVWGAGANVLTF. The CDR3, as DNA: TGTGCCAGCAGCGTATGGGGGGCTGGGGCCAACGTCCTGACTTTC.

This clonotype was counted many times. The chain employs TRBV13 and TRBJ2-1; D ambiguous. Trimming removed 2 bases from V and 3 bases from J, with 14 bases in between. This CDR3 contains 16 residues. Germline V gene lookup returns CDR1 PRHDT and CDR2 FYEKMQ (reference sequence). The CDR3 is CASSLPTEISYNEQFF. The DNA of the CDR3 is TGTGCCAGCAGCTTACCCACTGAAATAAGCTACAATGAGCAGTTCTTC.

This clonotype was observed a single time. The V and J genes are TRBV20-1 and TRBJ2-5, with D perhaps TRBD2 (6 bases). V shed 5 bases and J shed 5 bases, with 18 bases lying between them. From germline, CDR1 is DFQATT and CDR2 SNEGSKA (reference sequence). The CDR3 length is 14 residues. The CDR3 is CSAFTLGRGETQYF. DNA for the CDR3: TGCAGTGCTTTCACCTTGGGACGGGGGGAGACCCAGTACTTC.

The sample holds many counts of this clonotype. The CDR3 loop reads CASSRGQTLFF. The DNA of the CDR3 is TGTGCCAGCAGTCGGGGACAGACCCTGTTTTTT. The J gene is TRBJ1-4, the V gene TRBV12-3 or TRBV12-4; TRBD1 agrees at 7 bases. Unmatched junction bases numbered 5, after V lost 5 bases and J lost 14 bases. The CDR3 extends over 11 amino acids.

This clonotype was seen repeatedly, ten times or more. V is TRBV12-3 or TRBV12-4 and J is TRBJ2-1; 13 bases agree with TRBD2. After removal of 3 bases from V and 9 bases from J, the junction contained 8 bases not matched to a gene. CDR3 length equals 16 residues. The CDR3 region is CASSFWGLAGSGEQFF. CDR3 bases: TGTGCCAGCAGTTTTTGGGGACTAGCGGGATCGGGTGAGCAGTTCTTC.

The sample holds a few counts of this clonotype. V usage is TRBV5-1 and J usage is TRBJ2-7; perhaps D is TRBD1 or TRBD2 (5 bases each). The germline V gene has CDR1 SGHRS and CDR2 YFSETQ. V dropped 2 bases and J dropped 1 base, with 16 bases sitting between them. The CDR3 consists of 16 residues. The CDR3 DNA follows: TGCGCCAGCAGCTTCGGAGGCCAGGGTCGGTCCTACGAGCAGTACTTC. Its translation: CASSFGGQGRSYEQYF.

The chain joins TRBV27 to TRBJ2-1, with 7 bases lining up with TRBD1. CDR1 is MNHEY, CDR2 SMNVEV, per germline (reference sequence). J gave up 3 bases and V 5 bases, and 10 bases lay outside the gene matches. This CDR3 contains 16 residues. CDR3 nucleotides: TGTGCCAGCAGTACCCTGACAGGGAACCTCTACAATGAGCAGTTCTTC. This codes for CASSTLTGNLYNEQFF.

The chain is built from TRBV4-2 and TRBJ2-3; 7 positions agree with TRBD2. The length of the CDR3 is 18 residues. Per the germline V gene, CDR1 is LGHNA and CDR2 is YNFKEQ. Losses at the gene ends were 0 bases for V and 4 bases for J; bases not matched to a gene: 13. CDR3 in DNA: TGTGCCAGCAGCCAAGATTGGGTGGGGTCGAGCGGGGCAGATACGCAGTATTTT. Translated, it gives CASSQDWVGSSGADTQYF.

There are a few counts of this clonotype. This chain links TRBV20-1 with TRBJ2-7; 9 nucleotides align to TRBD1. The CDR3 loop spans 13 amino acids. Per germline, CDR1 DFQATT and CDR2 SNEGSKA (reference sequence). V lost 5 bases and J lost 5; bases outside the gene matches: 7. The CDR3 reads CSASSGTGNEQYF. In DNA form, the CDR3 reads TGCAGTGCTTCTTCCGGGACAGGGAACGAGCAGTACTTC.

This clonotype was observed a handful of times. V is TRBV7-2 and J is TRBJ1-5, with D maybe TRBD1 (5 bases). The CDR3 consists of 14 residues. Looked up from germline, CDR1 is SGHTA and CDR2 is FQGNSA. Trimming cost V 5 bases and J 1 base, with 9 bases left between them. The DNA for the CDR3 is TGTGCCAGCAGCGGGGCGTGGAGCAATCAGCCCCAGCATTTT. As protein: CASSGAWSNQPQHF.

This clonotype was observed a handful of times. This chain links TRBV7-3 with TRBJ2-4, with D perhaps matching TRBD1 (6 bases). V lost 3 bases to trimming and J lost 4 bases, with 16 bases between them. The CDR3 sequence is 16 residues long. Germline CDR1 and CDR2: SGHTA and FQGTGA. The CDR3 DNA reads as TGTGCCAGCAGCTTGGATTTTTGGACAGCTAAAAACATTCAGTACTTC. This gives the protein CASSLDFWTAKNIQYF.

This clonotype was recorded a few times. The chain links TRBV5-1 to TRBJ1-2; perhaps TRBD1 as D (5 bases). Germline CDR1 is SGHRS and CDR2 is YFSETQ. V was pared by 0 bases and J by 4 bases, with 10 bases between. CDR3 size: 14 residues. The CDR3 here is CASSLDGTSYGYTF. The CDR3 DNA reads TGCGCCAGCAGCTTGGACGGGACCTCCTATGGCTACACCTTC.

This clonotype has just a few counts. This rearrangement joins TRBV20-1 to TRBJ2-7; D call uncertain. V gave up 4 bases and J gave up 4 bases, with 14 bases separating them. The germline CDR1 and CDR2 sequences are DFQATT and SNEGSKA (reference sequence). This CDR3 region has 13 residues. The chain's CDR3 is CSAIGPLSYEQYF. The CDR3 DNA reads TGCAGTGCTATTGGACCCCTGTCTTACGAGCAGTACTTC.

V is TRBV6-2 or TRBV6-3 and J is TRBJ2-7; D is undetermined. The length of the CDR3 is 14 residues. V lost 7 bases, J lost 0 bases, and 13 bases lay in between. Germline V gives CDR1 MNHEY, CDR2 SVGEGT. Here the CDR3 DNA reads TGTGCCAGCAATTTCAGAATACACTCCTACGAGCAGTACTTC. Translation: CASNFRIHSYEQYF.